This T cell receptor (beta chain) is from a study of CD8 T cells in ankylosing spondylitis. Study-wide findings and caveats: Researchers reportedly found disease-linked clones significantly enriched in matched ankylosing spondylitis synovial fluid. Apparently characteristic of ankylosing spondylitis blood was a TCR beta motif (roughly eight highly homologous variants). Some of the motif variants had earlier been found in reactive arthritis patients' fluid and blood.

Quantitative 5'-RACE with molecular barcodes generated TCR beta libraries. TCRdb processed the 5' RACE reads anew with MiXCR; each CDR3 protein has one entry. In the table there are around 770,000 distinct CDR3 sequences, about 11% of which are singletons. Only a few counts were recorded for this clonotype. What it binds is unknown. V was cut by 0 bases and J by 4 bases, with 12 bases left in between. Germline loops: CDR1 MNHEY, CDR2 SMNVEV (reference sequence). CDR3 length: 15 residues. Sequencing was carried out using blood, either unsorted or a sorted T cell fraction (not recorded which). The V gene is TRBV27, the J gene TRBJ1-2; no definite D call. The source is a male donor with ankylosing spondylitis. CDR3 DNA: TGTGCCAGCAGTTTATCCGCCTCCGGTGCCTATGGCTACACCTTC. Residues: CASSLSASGAYGYTF.